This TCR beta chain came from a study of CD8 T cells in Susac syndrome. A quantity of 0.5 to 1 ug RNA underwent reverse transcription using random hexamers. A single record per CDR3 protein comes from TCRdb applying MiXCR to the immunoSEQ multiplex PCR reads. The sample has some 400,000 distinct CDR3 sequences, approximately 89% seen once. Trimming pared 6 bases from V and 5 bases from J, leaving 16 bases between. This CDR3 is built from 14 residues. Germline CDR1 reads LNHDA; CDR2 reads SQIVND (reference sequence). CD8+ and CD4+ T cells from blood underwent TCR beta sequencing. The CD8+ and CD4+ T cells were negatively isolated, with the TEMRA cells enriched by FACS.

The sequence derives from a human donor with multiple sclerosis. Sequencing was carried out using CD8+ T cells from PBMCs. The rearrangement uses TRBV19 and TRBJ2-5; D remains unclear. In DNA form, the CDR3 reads TGTGCCAGTAGCCCCTTCCGTCGGTTGGAGACCCAGTACTTC. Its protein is CASSPFRRLETQYF.